This record concerns one T cell receptor (beta chain) sequence. This clone came up once. Its antigen target is currently unknown. No much larger clone exists at a distance of one base, and base qualities are not known. This sample was taken from a study of cytotoxic CD8 clonotypes in ibrutinib-treated CLL (dated by TCRdb to about 2021). Looking at the study overall: The cohort was composed of ten to eleven relapsed/refractory and about 15 treatment-naive patients; IGHV unmutated status was identified in some 17 patients. Cryopreserved peripheral blood mononuclear cells were collected before treatment, at response, and at either disease progression or sustained remission. Partial responses were observed in about 25 patients and complete responses in 2; after a median follow-up of 68 months, remission was maintained in approximately 15 patients and progression was observed in approximately 12. Longitudinal samples were obtainable from about 30% of the roughly 86 participants in the trial. An average of about 260,000 productive templates and 94,082 productive rearrangements was obtained per sample. Response samples were taken after a median of 12 months on treatment, ranging from about 6 to 40 months.

General conclusions and limits of the study: At baseline, clonality was higher than in age-matched healthy donors and showed a strong correlation with circulating CD8+ T-cell counts. Clonality rose at ibrutinib response, remained stable during sustained remission, and dropped back toward baseline at progression. Lymph node repertoires were not examined, and the timing of sampling was not matched between patients in sustained remission and those whose disease progressed. Public clonotypes were rare and either contracted or stayed stable during treatment, and the rise in clonality at ibrutinib response reflected the expansion of private clonotypes.

On a MiSeq, deep resolution sequencing aimed for a depth between 1 in 1 million and 1 in 200,000 T cells, with each clonotype covered 10x on average. TCR beta libraries were generated with the immunoSEQ hsTCRB Kit. The paper's processing steps were these. Data were analyzed with ImmunoSEQ Data Assistant and ImmunoSEQ Analyzer, with V, D and J genes assigned per IMGT definitions. Clonality, with values ranging from 0 to 1, was calculated as one minus the normalized Shannon entropy of productive rearrangement frequencies. Only overrepresented clonotypes making up at least 0.05% of each patient's repertoire were included in the public clonotype analysis. Thirteen age-matched healthy donor repertoires from immuneACCESS served as clonality controls. TCRdb took this table from immuneACCESS and kept in-frame rearrangements with V and J called. Such tables lack part of the clones; where checked against another copy, unresolved V genes explain under half of the gap, and the rest is unexplained. V and J calls and clone size follow that table, whereas D and trimming were derived from the DNA. This sample gives 300,000 to 350,000 clones in total; 70% to 80% of them show up just once. Together, the top ten hold over 6.5% of the sample.

For TCR beta library preparation, about 2.2 micrograms of genomic DNA were extracted from the cryopreserved PBMCs. Longitudinal blood samples from CLL patients on ibrutinib monotherapy were analyzed using high-throughput TCR beta sequencing. Patients were enrolled in a phase 2 open-label single-center ibrutinib monotherapy trial. This TCR derives from a human donor with chronic lymphocytic leukemia. The sample in question was PBMCs, obtained before ibrutinib treatment.

The bases are TGTGCCAGCAGCTTAAGGTTTCCTCGGGGGCGAACTAACTATGGCTACACCTTC. This gives the protein CASSLRFPRGRTNYGYTF. The rearrangement combines TRBV7-8 with TRBJ1-2; TRBD1 is perhaps the D gene, given 6 matching bases. V is clipped by 2 bases and J by 0 bases, and the sequence between their germline boundaries is 19 bases long. The germline V gene provides CDR1 SGHVS and CDR2 FQNEAQ. The CDR3 contains 18 residues, cysteine and phenylalanine counted. The retained sequence is limited to the CDR3, 54 bases, with the frame set at the first base. The full variable domain, with segments outside the CDR3 supplied by the reference TRBV7-8 and TRBJ1-2 proteins, appears as GAGVSQSPRYKVAKRGQDVALRCDPISGHVSLFWYQQALGQGPEFLTYFQNEAQLDKSGLPSDRFFAERPEGSVSTLKIQRTQQEDSAVYLCASSLRFPRGRTNYGYTFGSGTRLTVV.